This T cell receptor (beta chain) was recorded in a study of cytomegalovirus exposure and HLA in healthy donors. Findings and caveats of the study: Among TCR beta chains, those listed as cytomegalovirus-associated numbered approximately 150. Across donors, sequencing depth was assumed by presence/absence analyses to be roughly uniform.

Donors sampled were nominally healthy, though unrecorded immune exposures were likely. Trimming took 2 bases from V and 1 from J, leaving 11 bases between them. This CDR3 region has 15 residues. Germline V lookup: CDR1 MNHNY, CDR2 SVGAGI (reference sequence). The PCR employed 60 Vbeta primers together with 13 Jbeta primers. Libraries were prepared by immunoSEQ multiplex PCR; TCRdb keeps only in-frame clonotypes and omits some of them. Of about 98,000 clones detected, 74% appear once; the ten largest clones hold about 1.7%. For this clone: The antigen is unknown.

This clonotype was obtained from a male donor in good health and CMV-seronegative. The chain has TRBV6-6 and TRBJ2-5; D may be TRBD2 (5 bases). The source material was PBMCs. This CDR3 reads CASSYRGRGQETQYF. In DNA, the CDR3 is TGTGCCAGCAGTTACCGTGGACGGGGCCAAGAGACCCAGTACTTC.